Sequencing of this TCR beta chain was carried out in a study of prognosis after radiotherapy for stage I lung cancer. This clonotype was counted at least ten times. The authors amplified TCR beta CDR3 from genomic DNA using two-round multiplex PCR. Round one of PCR was performed, and it used primers specific to each TRBV and TRBJ gene. TCRdb re-derived calls from the multiplex PCR reads in MiXCR, one entry per CDR3 protein. The sample shows some 23,000 distinct CDR3 sequences, about two fifths of them seen only once. Trimming took 2 bases from V and 5 from J, leaving 10 bases between them. Germline lookup yields CDR1 SNHLY and CDR2 FYNNEI. The CDR3 extends over 13 amino acids.

The rearrangement uses TRBV2 and TRBJ2-7; no clear D. Specimen: PBMCs, collected before or after stereotactic body radiation therapy (not recorded which). The receptor was derived from a donor aged 50 or older with non-small cell lung cancer. The CDR3 DNA follows: TGTGCCAGCAGTGAAATGATACGGAACGAGCAGTACTTC. Translated: CASSEMIRNEQYF.